The next 9 T cell receptor beta chains were all read from a single sample in a study of neurological immune-mediated disorders. As for time point: technical triplicate 2. TCRdb processed the 5' RACE reads anew with MiXCR; each CDR3 protein has one entry. The sample yields more than 50,000 distinct CDR3 sequences, under 30% seen once. Sequenced: PBMCs. The receptor set was obtained from a man between 60 and 75 years old with HTLV-1-associated myelopathy (HAM/TSP).

This clonotype was detected many times. Here the CDR3 DNA reads TGTGCCAGCAGTGCGGGACAGGGAGGCAACGAGCAGTACTTC. It is translated as CASSAGQGGNEQYF. This chain connects TRBV12-3 or TRBV12-4 to TRBJ2-7; 9 nucleotides align to TRBD1. With 5 bases clipped from V and 5 bases from J, the junction kept 7 bases outside the gene matches. This CDR3 contains 14 residues.

This clonotype has ten or more counts. This chain links TRBV4-1 with TRBJ2-2; D not certain. The CDR3 runs to 15 residues. Between the trimmed V and J ends, which lost 2 bases and 5 bases, there was a span of 12 bases. CDR1 and CDR2 (germline): MGHRA, YSYEKL. The CDR3: CASSQFKDETGELFF. The CDR3 DNA sequence: TGCGCCAGCAGCCAATTTAAAGATGAGACCGGGGAGCTGTTTTTT.

The J gene is TRBJ2-1, the V gene TRBV20-1; D is ambiguous. The CDR3 covers 17 residues. Germline V gene lookup returns CDR1 DFQATT and CDR2 SNEGSKA (reference sequence). V was pared by 3 bases and J by 8 bases, with 26 bases between. CDR3 sequence reads: CSARPPPGRPARDEQFF. The CDR3 nucleotides read TGCAGTGCTAGGCCCCCGCCCGGGCGGCCCGCTCGGGATGAGCAGTTCTTC.

The chain employs TRBV6-4 and TRBJ2-1, with 12 bases that match TRBD2. The V gene end was trimmed by 8 bases and the J gene end by 3 bases; junction bases not matched to a gene: 8. CDR1 and CDR2 (germline): MRHNA, SNTAGT. There are 16 residues in the CDR3. As DNA, the CDR3 is TGTGCCAGCCCACTAGCGGGAGGCCCCAACTACAATGAGCAGTTCTTC. Its protein product is CASPLAGGPNYNEQFF.

This clonotype came up a few times. The chain is built from TRBV29-1 and TRBJ1-2; D unresolved. Trimming shortened V by 3 bases and J by 8 bases, and 10 bases separated the two germline ends. The CDR3 contains 11 residues. Germline values: CDR1 SQVTM, CDR2 ANQGSEA. The chain's CDR3 is CSVDFKGGYTF. CDR3 DNA: TGCAGCGTTGATTTCAAGGGCGGCTACACCTTC.

This clonotype appeared many times. The gene calls are TRBV7-2 and TRBJ2-7, with D unresolved. The V gene's germline CDR1 is SGHTA and CDR2 FQGNSA. The CDR3 consists of 14 residues. Trimming removed 3 bases from V and 4 bases from J, with 13 bases in between. The CDR3 here is CASSLGSDPYEQYF. The CDR3 nucleotides are TGTGCCAGCAGCTTGGGGTCCGACCCATACGAGCAGTACTTC.

This clonotype showed up many times. The V call is TRBV28, the J call TRBJ1-3, with unresolved D. Germline CDR1 and CDR2: MDHEN and SYDVKM. V was shortened by 5 bases and J by 10 bases, with 9 bases between the two germline ends. The CDR3 is 11 residues long. CDR3 DNA: TGTGCCAGCAGTGACGCCAGAACCATATATTTT. This gives the protein CASSDARTIYF.

This clonotype has just one count. Its ends do not fully match the called genes, so a read error is possible. The V gene is TRBV20-1, the J gene TRBJ1-2; D is uncertain. The CDR3 has 16 amino acids. Germline loops: CDR1 DFQATT, CDR2 SNEGSKA (reference sequence). CDR3 in amino acids: CSARGGPGSSNYGYTF. The CDR3 DNA is TGCAGCGCTAGAGGAGGGCCCGGGTCCTCTAACTATGGCTACACCTTC.

For this clonotype: A junction end diverges from the germline sequence, so it may reflect a read error. The chain carries TRBV20-1 and TRBJ2-7; a possible D gene is TRBD2 (7 bases). This CDR3 is 16 amino acids long. Looked up from germline, CDR1 is DFQATT and CDR2 is SNEGSKA (reference sequence). The CDR3 is CSSRGGSGGLGYEQYF. The DNA for the CDR3 is TGCAGTTCTAGGGGGGGATCGGGGGGCCTGGGCTACGAGCAGTACTTC.